This T cell receptor beta chain was identified during a study of blood T cell repertoires in COVID-19. Across the study: Samples taken during acute and convalescent COVID-19 were collected in the United States, Italy and Spain. PBMCs, B-cell-depleted T cells, or T cells were the source of the cDNA or gDNA that made up the material.

The germline V gene encodes CDR1 LGHNA and CDR2 YNFKEQ. This CDR3 contains 17 residues. V lost 1 base, J lost 2 bases, and 8 bases stayed unmatched. The authors' processing: Reference gene primer amplification gave estimated nucleated cell counts. Produced via immunoSEQ multiplex PCR; TCRdb's table is partial and in-frame only. The D gene and trimming were derived from the DNA, and the V and J assignments and clone size from that table. This sample has approximately 150,000 clones, with roughly 79% found just once. The rearrangement uses TRBV4-2 and TRBJ2-1; 7 bases are a match to TRBD2. The TCR sequence derives from a human donor in a cohort sampled during active COVID-19. What was sequenced was peripheral blood. CDR3 protein: CASSQVERGFTYNEQFF. CDR3 sequence (DNA): TGTGCCAGCAGCCAAGTGGAGCGGGGCTTTACCTACAATGAGCAGTTCTTC.